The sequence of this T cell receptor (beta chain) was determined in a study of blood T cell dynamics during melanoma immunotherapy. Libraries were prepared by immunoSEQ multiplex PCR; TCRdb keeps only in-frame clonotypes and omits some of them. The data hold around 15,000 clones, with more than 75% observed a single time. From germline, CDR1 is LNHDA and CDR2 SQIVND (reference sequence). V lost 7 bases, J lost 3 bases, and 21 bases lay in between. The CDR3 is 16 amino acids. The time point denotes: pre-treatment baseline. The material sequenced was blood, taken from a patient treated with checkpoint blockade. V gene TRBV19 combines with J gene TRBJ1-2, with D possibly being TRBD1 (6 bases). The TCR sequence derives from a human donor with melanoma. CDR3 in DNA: TGTGCCAGTATTCCCCCCACAGGGAGGGGTGACTATGGCTACACCTTC. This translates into CASIPPTGRGDYGYTF.